Shown below are 16 T cell receptor beta chains from a single sample sequenced in a study of T cell responses to AZD1222 COVID-19 vaccine. TCRdb's copy holds only in-frame clones and misses some; the assay was immunoSEQ multiplex PCR. The table lists roughly 97,000 clones, about 94% of them singletons. The sample consisted of peripheral blood, taken on day 0 of AZD1222 vaccination. These receptors were taken from an adult in good health.

The chain links TRBV6-2 or TRBV6-3 to TRBJ1-1; D is possibly TRBD1 (5 bases). This CDR3 region has 11 residues. Trimming took off 5 bases at V and 8 bases at J, with 9 bases between the two ends. Germline V CDR1 and CDR2: MNHEY, SVGEGT. CDR3 in amino acids: CASSLGTEAFF. The CDR3 region has the DNA TGTGCCAGCAGTCTCGGGACCGAAGCTTTCTTT.

The J gene is TRBJ2-2, the V gene TRBV3-1 (or the pseudogene TRBV3-2), with 14 bases aligning to TRBD2. Per germline, CDR1 LGHDT and CDR2 YNNKEL (reference sequence). The length of the CDR3 is 17 residues. Trimming cost V 0 bases and J 6 bases; bases outside gene matches: 3. The DNA of the CDR3 is TGTGCCAGCAGCCAAGATTCGGGACTAGCGGGGGCCGGGGAGCTGTTTTTT. Translated, it gives CASSQDSGLAGAGELFF.

Only one count was recorded for this clone. V usage is TRBV27 and J usage is TRBJ2-5, with D maybe TRBD2 (7 bases). CDR3 length: 14 residues. Germline-derived CDR1 and CDR2 are MNHEY and SMNVEV (reference sequence). V gave up 6 bases and J gave up 5 bases, with 16 bases separating them. CDR3 in DNA: TGTGCCAGCAGGCGCTGGGGGGGCCAGGAGACCCAGTACTTC. Its protein is CASRRWGGQETQYF.

The chain combines TRBV7-9 with TRBJ1-4; D gene ambiguous. V lost 4 bases, J lost 5 bases, and 14 bases lay in between. Per the germline V gene, CDR1 is SEHNR and CDR2 is FQNEAQ (reference sequence). The CDR3 is 15 amino acids. The DNA of the CDR3 is TGTGCCAGCAGCTCAATCCTAGACGGGAATGAAAAACTGTTTTTT. Translating it yields CASSSILDGNEKLFF.

The V gene is TRBV6-2 or TRBV6-3, the J gene TRBJ2-1, with a weak D call TRBD1 (5 bases). This CDR3 has 13 amino acids. The V end was cut by 5 bases, the J end by 6 bases, with 11 bases between. Germline V gene sequence: CDR1 MNHEY, CDR2 SVGEGT. This chain's CDR3 is CASSRVRVNEQFF. CDR3 nucleotides: TGTGCCAGCAGTCGGGTCAGGGTCAATGAGCAGTTCTTC.

The gene calls are TRBV7-9 and TRBJ1-3, with 9 bases matching TRBD1. V shed 5 bases and J 2 bases; nucleotides not matched to a gene: 7. This CDR3 contains 16 residues. Germline V gene data show CDR1 as SEHNR and CDR2 as FQNEAQ (reference sequence). The CDR3 protein is CASSLPGTGPGNTIYF. As DNA, the CDR3 is TGTGCCAGCAGCCTTCCCGGGACAGGGCCTGGAAACACCATATATTTT.

The chain combines TRBV24-1 with TRBJ2-7; TRBD1 matches 7 bases. The CDR3 extends over 14 amino acids. V lost 6 bases and J lost 0; bases outside the gene matches: 4. CDR1 is KGHDR, CDR2 SFDVKD, per germline. As DNA, the CDR3 is TGTGCCACCAGTATGACAGGGCACTCCTACGAGCAGTACTTC. The encoded protein is CATSMTGHSYEQYF.

This rearrangement joins TRBV18 to TRBJ2-1; 13 positions match TRBD2. The junction had 4 bases not matched to a gene; V was cut back by 2 bases and J by 0 bases. This CDR3 contains 18 residues. Germline lookup yields CDR1 KGHSH and CDR2 LQKENI. The CDR3 nucleotides are TGTGCCAGCTCACCAAGGACTAGCGGGAGTACCTCCTACAATGAGCAGTTCTTC. This encodes CASSPRTSGSTSYNEQFF.

J is TRBJ2-3 and V is TRBV10-1, with D hard to call. The CDR3 covers 14 residues. The germline V and J ends were trimmed by 2 bases and 2 bases, with 8 bases remaining between them. Germline V CDR1 and CDR2: WNHNN, SYGVQD (reference sequence). As DNA, the CDR3 is TGCGCCAGCAGTGAGCGTCTTTTCACAGATACGCAGTATTTT. It codes for CASSERLFTDTQYF.

This rearrangement joins TRBV28 to TRBJ2-5; weak D call: TRBD2 (5 bases). The CDR3 extends over 12 amino acids. The V gene lost 5 bases and the J gene lost 5 bases, with 9 bases spanning the gap. Per germline, CDR1 MDHEN and CDR2 SYDVKM. The CDR3 spells CASSEGRETQYF. Written as DNA, the CDR3 is TGTGCCAGCAGTGAGGGCCGGGAGACCCAGTACTTC. Looking up the rest from reference TRBV28 and TRBJ2-5 gives the full variable domain: DVKVTQSSRYLVKRTGEKVFLECVQDMDHENMFWYRQDPGLGLRLIYFSYDVKMKEKGDIPEGYSVSREKKERFSLILESASTNQTSMYLCASSEGRETQYFGPGTRLLVL.

The DNA for the CDR3 is TGTGCCACAGGACTAGCGGGAGGCTACGAGCAGTACTTC. This gives the protein CATGLAGGYEQYF. This rearrangement joins TRBV7-2 to TRBJ2-7, with TRBD2 identical over 14 bases. The CDR3 contains 13 residues. Germline V gene sequence: CDR1 SGHTA, CDR2 FQGNSA. Losses at the gene ends were 10 bases for V and 3 bases for J; bases not matched to a gene: 2.

The sample holds one count of this clone. V usage is TRBV19 and J usage is TRBJ2-7, with D unresolved. V shed 3 bases and J shed 0 bases, with 9 bases lying between them. The CDR3 is 14 amino acids. Germline CDR1 reads LNHDA; CDR2 reads SQIVND (reference sequence). CDR3 DNA sequence: TGTGCCAGTAGTATTTACACCTTCTCCTACGAGCAGTACTTC. This encodes CASSIYTFSYEQYF.

The V gene is TRBV30, the J gene TRBJ2-1; 9 positions agree with TRBD1. The CDR3 runs 15 residues. J was trimmed by 1 base and V by 4 bases; bases with no gene match: 5. Germline loops: CDR1 GTSNPN, CDR2 SVGIG (reference sequence). The CDR3 loop reads CAWTAGTGSYNEQFF. The CDR3 coding sequence is TGTGCCTGGACCGCCGGGACAGGGTCCTACAATGAGCAGTTCTTC. Full variable domain (remainder filled in from reference TRBV30 and TRBJ2-1): SQTIHQWPATLVQPVGSPLSLECTVEGTSNPNLYWYRQAAGRGLQLLFYSVGIGQISSEVPQNLSASRPQDRQFILSSKKLLLSDSGFYLCAWTAGTGSYNEQFFGPGTRLTVL.

This clone showed up just once. The chain employs TRBV5-4 and TRBJ1-1, with D uncertain. This CDR3 contains 8 residues. Germline values: CDR1 SGHNT, CDR2 YYREEE (reference sequence). V was shortened by 10 bases and J by 10 bases, with 8 bases between the two germline ends. CDR3 in DNA: TGTGCCCCCCCAGGAGCTTTCTTT. This sequence encodes CAPPGAFF. The full variable domain, in which reference TRBV5-4 and TRBJ1-1 provide the parts outside the CDR3, is ETGVTQSPTHLIKTRGQQVTLRCSSQSGHNTVSWYQQALGQGPQFIFQYYREEENGRGNFPPRFSGLQFPNYSSELNVNALELDDSALYLCAPPGAFFGQGTRLTVV.

The gene calls are TRBV7-9 and TRBJ2-7, with a weak D call TRBD1 (5 bases). The CDR3 runs 12 residues. V was clipped by 1 base and J by 7 bases, with 8 bases between them. CDR1 is SEHNR, CDR2 FQNEAQ, per germline (reference sequence). CDR3 in amino acids: CASSLVGAEQYF. DNA of the CDR3: TGTGCCAGCAGCTTAGTAGGGGCTGAGCAGTACTTC.

The chain carries TRBV28 and TRBJ1-2; no reliable D call. Trimming removed 5 bases from V and 8 bases from J, with 18 bases in between. The CDR3 runs to 14 residues. Germline V gene sequence: CDR1 MDHEN, CDR2 SYDVKM. CDR3 residues: CASSPRTAPYGYTF. CDR3 nucleotides: TGTGCCAGCAGTCCGCGAACTGCTCCCTACGGCTACACCTTC.